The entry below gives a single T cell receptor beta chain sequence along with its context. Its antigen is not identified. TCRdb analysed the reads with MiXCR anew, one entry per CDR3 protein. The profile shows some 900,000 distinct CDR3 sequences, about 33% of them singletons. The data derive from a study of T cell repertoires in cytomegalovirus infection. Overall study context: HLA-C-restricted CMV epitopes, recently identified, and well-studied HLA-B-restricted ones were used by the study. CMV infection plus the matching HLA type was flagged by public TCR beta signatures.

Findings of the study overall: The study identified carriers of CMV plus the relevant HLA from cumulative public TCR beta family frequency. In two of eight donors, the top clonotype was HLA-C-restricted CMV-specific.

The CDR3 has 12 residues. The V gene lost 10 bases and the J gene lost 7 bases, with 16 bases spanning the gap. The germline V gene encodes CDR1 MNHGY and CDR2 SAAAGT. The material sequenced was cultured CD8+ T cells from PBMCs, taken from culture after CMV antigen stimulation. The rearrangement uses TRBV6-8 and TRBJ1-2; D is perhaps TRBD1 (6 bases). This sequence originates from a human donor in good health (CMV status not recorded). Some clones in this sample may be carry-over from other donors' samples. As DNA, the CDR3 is TGTGCCATAGAACAGGGACGAAGTGGCTACACCTTC. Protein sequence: CAIEQGRSGYTF.